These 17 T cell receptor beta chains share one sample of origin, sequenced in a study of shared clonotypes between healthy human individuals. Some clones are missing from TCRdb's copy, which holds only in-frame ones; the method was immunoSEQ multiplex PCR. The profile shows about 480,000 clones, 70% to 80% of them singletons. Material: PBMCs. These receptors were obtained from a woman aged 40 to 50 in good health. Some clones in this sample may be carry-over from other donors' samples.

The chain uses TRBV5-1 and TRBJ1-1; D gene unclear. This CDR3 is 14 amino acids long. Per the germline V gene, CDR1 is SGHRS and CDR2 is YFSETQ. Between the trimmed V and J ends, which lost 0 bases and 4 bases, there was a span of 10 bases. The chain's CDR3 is CASSLGHGVTEAFF. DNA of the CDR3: TGCGCCAGCAGCTTGGGACATGGGGTCACTGAAGCTTTCTTT.

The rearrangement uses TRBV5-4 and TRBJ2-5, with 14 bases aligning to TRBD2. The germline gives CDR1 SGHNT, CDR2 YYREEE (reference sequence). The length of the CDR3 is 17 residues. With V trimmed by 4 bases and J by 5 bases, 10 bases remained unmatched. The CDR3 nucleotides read TGTGCCAGCAGCAGGGGGACTAGCGGGAGTGAACTGGAGACCCAGTACTTC. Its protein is CASSRGTSGSELETQYF. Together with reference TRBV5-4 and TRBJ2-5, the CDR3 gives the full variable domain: ETGVTQSPTHLIKTRGQQVTLRCSSQSGHNTVSWYQQALGQGPQFIFQYYREEENGRGNFPPRFSGLQFPNYSSELNVNALELDDSALYLCASSRGTSGSELETQYFGPGTRLLVL.

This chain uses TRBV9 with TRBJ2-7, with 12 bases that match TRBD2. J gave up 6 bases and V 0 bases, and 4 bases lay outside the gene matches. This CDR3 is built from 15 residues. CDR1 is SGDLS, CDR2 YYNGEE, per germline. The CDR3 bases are TGTGCCAGCAGCGTAGGTGGACTAGCGGGGCGCGAGCAGTACTTC. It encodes CASSVGGLAGREQYF.

The CDR3 sequence: CASSLGPYQTPNYGYTF. CDR3 DNA: TGTGCCAGCAGCTTGGGACCTTACCAAACCCCTAACTATGGCTACACCTTC. V is TRBV7-3 and J is TRBJ1-2, with a tentative D call TRBD1 (5 bases). The CDR3 length is 17 residues. Trimming shortened V by 3 bases and J by 0 bases, and 17 bases separated the two germline ends. Germline V lookup: CDR1 SGHTA, CDR2 FQGTGA. Combining the CDR3 with reference TRBV7-3 and TRBJ1-2 gives the whole variable domain GAGVSQTPSNKVTEKGKYVELRCDPISGHTALYWYRQSLGQGPEFLIYFQGTGAADDSGLPNDRFFAVRPEGSVSTLKIQRTERGDSAVYLCASSLGPYQTPNYGYTFGSGTRLTVV.

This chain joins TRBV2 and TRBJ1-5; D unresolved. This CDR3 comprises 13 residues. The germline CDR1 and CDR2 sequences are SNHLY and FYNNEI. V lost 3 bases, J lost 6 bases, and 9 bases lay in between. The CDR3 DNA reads TGTGCCAGCAGTGAGCGGGCGGTTCAGCCCCAGCATTTT. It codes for CASSERAVQPQHF.

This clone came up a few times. The DNA for the CDR3 is TGCGCCAGAATAATGGGGCGGAACACCGGGGAGCTGTTTTTT. This codes for CARIMGRNTGELFF. The genes are TRBV10-1 and TRBJ2-2; tentative D call: TRBD1 (5 bases). This CDR3 contains 14 residues. Deletions cut 9 bases from V and 1 base from J, with 12 bases between. Germline assignment: CDR1 WNHNN and CDR2 SYGVQD (reference sequence).

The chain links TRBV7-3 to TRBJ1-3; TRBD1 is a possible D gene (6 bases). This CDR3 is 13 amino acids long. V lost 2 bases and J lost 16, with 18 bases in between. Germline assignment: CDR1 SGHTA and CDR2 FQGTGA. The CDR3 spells CASSLGSGTPPYF. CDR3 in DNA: TGTGCCAGCAGCTTAGGATCCGGGACACCGCCGTATTTT.

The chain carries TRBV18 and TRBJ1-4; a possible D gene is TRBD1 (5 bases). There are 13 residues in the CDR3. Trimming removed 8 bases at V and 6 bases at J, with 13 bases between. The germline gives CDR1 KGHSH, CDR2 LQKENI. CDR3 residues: CASAPGLDEKLFF. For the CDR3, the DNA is TGTGCCAGCGCCCCAGGGTTGGATGAAAAACTGTTTTTT.

CDR3 sequence reads: CASSLTGGGNQPQHF. In DNA form, the CDR3 reads TGTGCCAGCAGTTTAACAGGTGGGGGCAATCAGCCCCAGCATTTT. The genes are TRBV28 and TRBJ1-5; the D gene is possibly TRBD1 (5 bases). CDR3 length equals 15 residues. V dropped 2 bases and J dropped 2 bases, with 10 bases sitting between them. The germline V gene has CDR1 MDHEN and CDR2 SYDVKM.

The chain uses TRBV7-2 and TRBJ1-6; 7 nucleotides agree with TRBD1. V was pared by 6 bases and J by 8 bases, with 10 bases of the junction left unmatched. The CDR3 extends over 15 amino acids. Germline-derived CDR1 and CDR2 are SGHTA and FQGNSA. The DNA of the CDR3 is TGTGCCAGCAGTATCACGACAGGGCGAGATTCACCCCTCCACTTT. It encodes CASSITTGRDSPLHF.

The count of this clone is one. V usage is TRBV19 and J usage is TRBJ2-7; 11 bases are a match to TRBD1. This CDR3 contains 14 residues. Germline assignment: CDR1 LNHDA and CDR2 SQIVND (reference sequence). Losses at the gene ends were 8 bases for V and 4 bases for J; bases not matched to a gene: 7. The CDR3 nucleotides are TGTGCCAGTTCCCGGCGGGACAGGGGGTACGAGCAGTACTTC. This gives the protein CASSRRDRGYEQYF.

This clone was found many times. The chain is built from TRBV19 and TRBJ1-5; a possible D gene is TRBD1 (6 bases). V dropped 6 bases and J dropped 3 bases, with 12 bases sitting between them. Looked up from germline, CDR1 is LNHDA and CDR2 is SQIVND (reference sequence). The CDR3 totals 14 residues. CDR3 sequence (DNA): TGTGCCAGTAGCTCTAACAGGGCCAATCAGCCCCAGCATTTT. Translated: CASSSNRANQPQHF.

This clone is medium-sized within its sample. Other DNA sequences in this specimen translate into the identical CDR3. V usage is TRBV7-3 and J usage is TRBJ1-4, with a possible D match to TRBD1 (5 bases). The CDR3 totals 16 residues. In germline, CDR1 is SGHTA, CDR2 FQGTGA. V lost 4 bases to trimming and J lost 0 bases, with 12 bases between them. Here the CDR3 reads CASSSRDPATNEKLFF. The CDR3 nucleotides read TGTGCCAGCAGCTCTCGGGACCCTGCAACTAATGAAAAACTGTTTTTT.

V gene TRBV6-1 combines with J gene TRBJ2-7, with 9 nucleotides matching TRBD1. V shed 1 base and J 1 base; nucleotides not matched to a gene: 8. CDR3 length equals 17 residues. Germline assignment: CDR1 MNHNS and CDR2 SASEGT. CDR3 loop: CASSEVTRDRVSYEQYF. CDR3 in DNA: TGTGCCAGCAGTGAAGTGACCCGGGACAGGGTATCCTACGAGCAGTACTTC.

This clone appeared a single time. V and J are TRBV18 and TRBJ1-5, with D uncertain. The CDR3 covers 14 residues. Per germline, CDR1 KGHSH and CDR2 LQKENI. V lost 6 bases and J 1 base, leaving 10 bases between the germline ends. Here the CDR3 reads CASSLGVSNQPQHF. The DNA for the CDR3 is TGTGCCAGCTCCCTCGGGGTGAGCAATCAGCCCCAGCATTTT.

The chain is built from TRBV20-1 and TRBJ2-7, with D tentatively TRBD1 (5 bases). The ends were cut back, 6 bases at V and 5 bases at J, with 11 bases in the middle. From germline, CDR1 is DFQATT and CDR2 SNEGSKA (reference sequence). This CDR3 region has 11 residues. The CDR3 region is CSAQGVDEQYF. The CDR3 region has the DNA TGCAGTGCCCAAGGGGTGGACGAGCAGTACTTC.

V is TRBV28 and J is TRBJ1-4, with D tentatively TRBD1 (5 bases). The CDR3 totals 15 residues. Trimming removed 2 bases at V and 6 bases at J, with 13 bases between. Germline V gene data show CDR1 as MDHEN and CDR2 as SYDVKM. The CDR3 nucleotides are TGTGCCAGCAGTTTACAGGGTTTAGCTGATGAAAAACTGTTTTTT. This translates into CASSLQGLADEKLFF.